Included here is one T cell receptor beta chain sequence, with context. Its specific antigen is unknown. The input lacks base qualities; no much larger clone sits a single base away. A cohort of 25 to 30 patients with locally advanced or metastatic urothelial carcinoma, treated at Memorial Sloan Kettering on a trial protocol, was included. Peripheral blood mononuclear cells were collected pretreatment and during treatment, at between 1 and 8 total time points per patient. The Qiagen DNeasy Blood extraction kit was used to purify genomic DNA from total PBMCs and from tumor samples. Collected pretreatment and during treatment, PBMCs were isolated and stored as previously described. The sample belongs to a study of PD-L1 blockade in urothelial cancer (dated by TCRdb to 2016 to 2017). For context, the study as a whole: All patients started therapy in about 2014 and received atezolizumab 1,200 mg intravenously every 3 weeks. An ECOG performance status of 0 or 1 was recorded for the patients, and 0 to 3 prior chemotherapy regimens had been received by the patients. Durable clinical benefit was defined as progression-free survival longer than 6 months, and TCR features were also tested against progression-free and overall survival. Pretreatment blood TCR-seq was available for about 27 patients, at least one posttreatment blood collection was obtained for around 25 patients, and tumor TCR-seq was available for around 25 patients. Several patients reached durable clinical benefit, while some 19 patients did not. A median of 141,255 T cells and some 90,000 unique TCRs was obtained from blood samples, and a median clonality of approximately 0.08 was observed. About 85% of the roughly 30 patients were males with bladder-origin urothelial cancer, and about 65% of the 29 reported a prior smoking history. Pretreatment tumor samples, along with matched peripheral blood serially collected before and after atezolizumab treatment, were subjected to TCR sequencing. Blood samples were analyzed 3 weeks after the start of treatment (second dose) and 6 weeks after the start of treatment. Somatic, immune and clinical correlates of response to PD-L1 blockade with atezolizumab in urothelial cancer were the focus of an exploratory multi-omic analysis. In the same patients, pretreatment tumors underwent whole exome sequencing and RNA sequencing in addition to TCR sequencing. Points the paper makes about the study in general: Small sample size (n ≈ 28) and many exploratory analyses mean the results are intended to be hypothesis-generating. A pretreatment peripheral blood TCR clonality below the median was linked to improved progression-free and overall survival. Patients with durable benefit showed greater expansion of tumor-associated TCR clones in peripheral blood 3 weeks after starting treatment (n of about 20, p = 0.022).

The CDR3 contains 13 residues, cysteine and phenylalanine counted. The read is trimmed to its CDR3 DNA, 39 bases read in frame from base 1. Cut back by 5 bases and 5 bases, the V and J ends lie 11 bases apart. CDR1 and CDR2, looked up from the germline V gene (reference sequence), are LNHDA and SQIVND. To estimate absolute template abundance from read counts, synthetic TCR analog templates were spiked into each PCR. The immunoSEQ assay used bias-controlled V and J gene primers to amplify TCRbeta CDR3 regions from genomic DNA. Sequencing of rearranged TCRbeta segments was done at approximately 20X coverage. In the source study's methods: Sequencing errors were corrected by clustering and CDR3s were annotated against IMGT to assign V, D and J genes. Only productive TCRbeta rearrangements were used in downstream analyses, excluding out-of-frame or stop-codon sequences. To compute clonality, Shannon entropy was normalized by the log of the number of unique productive sequences and then subtracted from one. Fisher's exact test with Benjamini-Hochberg correction, using a cutoff of adjusted p below 0.01, was how clones that differed between time points or between blood and tumor were identified. TCRdb took over this immuneACCESS table, retaining in-frame rearrangements with V and J assigned. Such tables are incomplete; in checked studies, under half of the missing clones stem from an unresolved V gene, and the remainder is unexplained. V, J and clone size derive from that table, while D and trimming were established from the DNA sequence. The sample data list 20,000 to 25,000 clones, and 90% of these were observed just once. Roughly 15% of the sample lies in the top ten.

This sequence originates from a woman in her sixties or seventies with urothelial cancer. The receptor chain draws on TRBV19 and TRBJ2-3, with the D gene too uncertain to name. This specimen was PBMCs, taken around atezolizumab (anti-PD-L1) treatment. The DNA is as follows: TGTGCCAGTAGTCTTAGGAGTGAAGATACGCAGTATTTT. Its protein is CASSLRSEDTQYF.